A single T cell receptor beta chain is shown here with its context. Its recognized antigen is unknown. No much larger clone exists at a distance of one base, and base qualities are not known. These data are taken from a study of shared clonotypes between healthy human individuals (dated by TCRdb to about 2020). About the full investigation: The cohort comprised a couple of women and three men aged 18 to 49 years. Per donor, leukapheresis produced somewhere between about 0.94 and 8.9 billion PBMCs. Blood TCR repertoires of roughly five healthy adults were deeply sequenced to estimate repertoire size and the extent of clonotype sharing between individuals. For each donor, CD4 naive and CD4 memory were each given three plates, CD8 naive was given two plates, and CD8 memory was given one plate. To increase sequencing depth and limit assay-specific biases, TCR repertoire library preparation and sequencing were carried out by different laboratories using diverse techniques. Study-wide findings and limitations: Compared with non-shared clonotypes, clonotypes shared by all four sorted-subset donors had higher generation probabilities. Only blood was sampled, and tissue TCR repertoires likely differ from those in blood. When several donors were compared, the shared fraction of clonotypes was 5% to 6.5% for naive CD4, approximately 3.5% for naive CD8, more than 2% for memory CD4, and roughly 0.43% for memory CD8. Pairwise subsampling indicated that sequencing depth was expected to affect the degree of clonotype sharing among donors. The genetic and exposure-history diversity represented was limited by the small number of donors. Even with the large sequencing depth, rarefaction of the sorted-subset datasets indicated that sequencing was incomplete. Larger estimated clonotype richness was generally found for naive subsets than for memory subsets.

The CDR3 starts with the cysteine, ends with the phenylalanine, and has 16 residues. This entry keeps only the CDR3 DNA: 48 bases, framed from base 1. The germline V gene (reference sequence) gives CDR1 as MNHEY and CDR2 as SMNVEV. Trimming leaves V shorter by 0 bases and J shorter by 8 bases, with the junction holding 5 bases beyond the gene matches. Donors were healthy HIV-negative adults with no recently reported acute infections or vaccinations. All donors were Caucasian adults living in Nashville, Tennessee, USA. CD4+ T cells were enriched by magnetic negative selection, after which naive cells were positively selected on CD45RA and the negative fraction was taken as the memory subset. Blood was collected by leukapheresis, and PBMCs were isolated by Ficoll-Histopaque density gradient centrifugation and then cryopreserved in liquid nitrogen vapor phase. Analytical flow cytometry was used to check the purity and quantity of each magnetically sorted T cell population. Each sorted fraction had its genomic DNA isolated and then quantified by UV absorbance on a Nanodrop 2000c.

Using the deep immunoSEQ assay, multiplex PCR amplified TCR CDR3 regions from genomic DNA. Extracted genomic DNA from each cell subset was distributed evenly across all wells of several immunoSEQ 96-well plates, and each plate was treated as a replicate. For sorted subsets, 200 to 250 ng of genomic DNA, equivalent to around 29,000 T cell genomes, went into each replicate PCR. Purified libraries were measured with a Qubit 3.0 fluorometer, size-checked on a Bioanalyzer 2100, and measured again with the KAPA Library Quantification kit. A separate single-read 150-cycle Illumina NextSeq 550 flow cell was used to sequence each immunoSEQ 96-well plate. The original pipeline was this. Because only junctional sequences without quality scores were contained in the immunoSEQ output, filtering matching that applied to full-length reads could not be performed. Sequences were annotated with PyIR, a Python wrapper for IgBLAST v1.9, using IMGT germline references to assign V/J genes and CDR3. Any read was removed if the V/J assignment was weak (E-value above 1e-6), the CDR3 was missing, or the read contained stop codons, out-of-frame junctions, or ambiguous translated residues. A V3J clonotype was defined by an identical inferred V gene, J gene, and CDR3 amino acid sequence. Percentage overlap between repertoires was calculated by dividing the number of shared unique clonotypes by the size of the smaller repertoire. Repertoire richness was assessed with RTK rarefaction, the Chao1 estimator, and Recon v2.1 estimates of unobserved clonotypes. OLGA was used to compute generation probabilities for all TCRbeta clonotypes that the gDNA method yielded from a few donors. The table comes from immuneACCESS by way of TCRdb, which keeps in-frame sequences with V and J called. Part of the clones is missing from these tables; in studies checked, under half for an unresolved V gene and the rest for unknown reasons. V and J calls and clone size are copied from that table; D and trimming were computed from the DNA. The sample yields about 1.1 million clones; about 84% were counted once. Together, the top ten hold approximately 0.5% of the sample.

The sequence came from a man aged 18 to 29 in good health. Some clones in this sample may be carry-over from other donors' samples. The chain employs TRBV27 and TRBJ1-6; TRBD1 agrees with 9 junctional bases. Sequenced sample: memory CD4+ T cells from PBMCs. In light of the paper, this sample's cell subset or site label describes: CD45RA-negative fraction. In nucleotides, the sequence is TGTGCCAGCAGTTTATCCGCCGGGACAGGGCATTCACCCCTCCACTTT. It encodes CASSLSAGTGHSPLHF.